This TCR beta chain was retrieved from a study of CD8+CD57+ T cells in acquired aplastic anemia. Study as a whole: The average for DNA from sorted CD4+ and CD8+ cells was roughly 3 ug.

Template material for TCR beta VDJ and CDR3 profiling consisted of genomic DNA. TCRdb analysed the reads with MiXCR anew, one entry per CDR3 protein. This table has 100,000 to 150,000 distinct CDR3 sequences, 55% to 60% appearing once. Remarks on this clonotype: The antigen remains unidentified.

The CDR3 has 12 amino acids. From germline, CDR1 is DFQATT and CDR2 SNEGSKA (reference sequence). V dropped 6 bases and J dropped 6 bases, with 14 bases sitting between them. Regarding the study as a whole: Patients shared 25 to 35 CD8+ CDR3 sequences with controls. Patients and controls had CD8+ Simpson's diversity values that were not significantly distinct.

Sequencing was done on patients that had shown CD8+CD57+ cell expansion by flow cytometry. Severe acquired aplastic anemia was present in all patients. V usage is TRBV20-1 and J usage is TRBJ1-2; the D is unclear. Sequencing was performed on sorted CD4+, CD8+, or CD8+CD57+ T cells (not recorded which) from PBMCs. The TCR originated in a human donor with aplastic anemia. CDR3 sequence: CSAELNWDGYTF. The CDR3 nucleotides read TGCAGTGCCGAGCTTAACTGGGATGGCTACACCTTC.